The 28 T cell receptor beta chains below were found in one sample sequenced in a study of T cells in Graves' hyperthyroidism and ophthalmopathy. TCR beta CDR3 region amplification was performed from RNA transcripts. Initially, a first-round RT-PCR of the TCR CDR3 employed the HTBI primer set. One entry per CDR3 protein results from TCRdb running MiXCR on the multiplex PCR reads. The top ten clones hold 40% of a sample with a few hundred thousand distinct CDR3 sequences, 18% of them seen once. Sample: blood. Receptor source: a man between 18 and 29 years old with Graves' ophthalmopathy.

The chain links TRBV7-2 to TRBJ2-4, with TRBD1 identical over 10 bases. V lost 4 bases and J lost 7; bases outside the gene matches: 4. CDR1 and CDR2 from the germline V gene are SGHTA and FQGNSA. This CDR3 spans 14 amino acids. The CDR3 DNA sequence: TGTGCCAGCAGCTCCGGACAGGGGGGCAACATTCAGTACTTC. Translation: CASSSGQGGNIQYF.

This clonotype has at least ten counts. The chain uses TRBV5-1 and TRBJ2-7; 10 positions match TRBD1. This CDR3 spans 16 amino acids. The V and J ends lost 0 bases and 0 bases, in that order; junction bases with no gene match: 3. Germline V gene sequence: CDR1 SGHRS, CDR2 YFSETQ. CDR3: CASSLGGTGASYEQYF. The CDR3 DNA reads as TGCGCCAGCAGCTTGGGAGGGACAGGGGCCTCCTACGAGCAGTACTTC.

This clonotype was seen repeatedly, ten times or more. The CDR3 is CASSFERAEQYF. The CDR3 coding sequence is TGTGCCAGCAGTTTTGAGCGAGCGGAGCAGTACTTC. The chain couples TRBV28 to TRBJ2-7; D is undetermined. Trimming cost V 3 bases and J 7 bases, with 10 bases left between them. The CDR3 covers 12 residues. Germline lookup yields CDR1 MDHEN and CDR2 SYDVKM.

The chain employs TRBV7-2 and TRBJ2-7; the match to TRBD2 covers 8 bases. Germline V gene data show CDR1 as SGHTA and CDR2 as FQGNSA. V shed 5 bases and J 2 bases; nucleotides not matched to a gene: 14. The CDR3 loop spans 17 amino acids. The DNA for the CDR3 is TGTGCCAGCAGCCCCGGACTAGCCGCTAAGCTTGCCTACGAGCAGTACTTC. Translation gives CASSPGLAAKLAYEQYF.

The genes are TRBV5-1 and TRBJ2-4; 11 nucleotides line up with TRBD2. Per germline, CDR1 SGHRS and CDR2 YFSETQ. V lost 1 base, J lost 6 bases, and 3 bases stayed unmatched. This CDR3 is 15 amino acids long. The CDR3 is CASSLTSGRLNIQYF. CDR3 nucleotide sequence: TGCGCCAGCAGCTTGACTAGCGGGAGATTAAACATTCAGTACTTC.

This clonotype came up many times. The V and J genes are TRBV3-1 and TRBJ1-5; D remains unclear. The V gene's germline CDR1 is LGHDT and CDR2 YNNKEL (reference sequence). This CDR3 is built from 14 residues. The V gene lost 1 base and the J gene lost 3 bases, with 7 bases spanning the gap. This CDR3 is CASSQGTPNQPQHF. As DNA, the CDR3 is TGTGCCAGCAGCCAAGGAACACCCAATCAGCCCCAGCATTTT.

The chain has TRBV4-1 and TRBJ2-4, with 10 bases fitting TRBD2. This CDR3 has 15 amino acids. Germline CDR1 is MGHRA and CDR2 is YSYEKL. With V trimmed by 4 bases and J by 7 bases, 7 bases remained unmatched. The chain's CDR3 is CASSLSGGAENIQYF. The CDR3 DNA is TGCGCCAGCAGCCTGAGCGGGGGGGCTGAGAACATTCAGTACTTC.

This clonotype was seen ten or more times. The rearrangement joins TRBV11-2 to TRBJ2-2, with D possibly matching TRBD2 (6 bases). Germline CDR1 and CDR2: SGHAT and FQNNGV. V dropped 6 bases and J dropped 5 bases, with 16 bases sitting between them. The length of the CDR3 is 15 residues. The CDR3 sequence is CASRKEGWRTGELFF. As DNA, the CDR3 is TGTGCCAGCAGAAAGGAGGGGTGGCGGACCGGGGAGCTGTTTTTT.

This clonotype was counted many times. V gene TRBV18 combines with J gene TRBJ2-4, with D tentatively TRBD1 (6 bases). Between the trimmed V and J ends, which lost 2 bases and 2 bases, there was a span of 7 bases. The germline gives CDR1 KGHSH, CDR2 LQKENI. The CDR3 totals 14 residues. The CDR3 is CASSPGQSKNIQYF. CDR3 nucleotide sequence: TGTGCCAGCTCACCAGGACAGTCCAAAAACATTCAGTACTTC.

This clonotype was seen repeatedly, ten times or more. The chain has TRBV12-3 or TRBV12-4 and TRBJ2-7; 14 positions agree with TRBD2. With 1 base clipped from V and 5 bases from J, the junction kept 4 bases outside the gene matches. This CDR3 region has 16 residues. The CDR3 nucleotides read TGTGCCAGCAGTTTAGTTGGGGGACTAGCGGGGGACGAGCAGTACTTC. This translates into CASSLVGGLAGDEQYF.

In this sample, this clonotype turned up a few times. The chain uses TRBV6-1 and TRBJ2-1; no definite D call. The CDR3 is made up of 10 amino acids. The germline gives CDR1 MNHNS, CDR2 SASEGT. The CDR3 spells CMGEIGEQFF. The CDR3 DNA reads as TGTATGGGCGAGATAGGCGAGCAGTTCTTC.

This clonotype came up a few times. The V and J genes are TRBV7-9 and TRBJ2-7; possible D gene TRBD1, 6 bases. The V and J ends lost 8 bases and 2 bases respectively, with 10 bases between them. The CDR3 extends over 12 amino acids. The V gene's germline CDR1 is SEHNR and CDR2 FQNEAQ (reference sequence). The chain's CDR3 is CASQGQTYEQYF. The CDR3 DNA reads as TGTGCCAGCCAAGGACAGACCTACGAGCAGTACTTC.

This clonotype has at least ten counts. The chain is built from TRBV6-1 and TRBJ2-5, with TRBD1 identical over 8 bases. This CDR3 comprises 14 residues. CDR1 MNHNS and CDR2 SASEGT come from the germline V gene. Trimming removed 5 bases from V and 3 bases from J; junction bases left unmatched: 5. The CDR3 region is CASSLDRAEETQYF. DNA for the CDR3: TGTGCCAGCAGTTTGGACAGGGCCGAAGAGACCCAGTACTTC.

This clonotype came up many times. The V call is TRBV27, the J call TRBJ1-1; no definite D call. The CDR3 has 14 amino acids. V was pared by 0 bases and J by 1 base, with 6 bases between. The germline V gene has CDR1 MNHEY and CDR2 SMNVEV (reference sequence). The DNA of the CDR3 is TGTGCCAGCAGTTTATCGAGAGAGAACACTGAAGCTTTCTTT. Residues: CASSLSRENTEAFF.

This clonotype has just a few counts. The genes are TRBV4-1 and TRBJ2-7, with a weak D call TRBD1 (6 bases). Germline lookup yields CDR1 MGHRA and CDR2 YSYEKL. This CDR3 comprises 15 residues. Trimming took off 0 bases at V and 2 bases at J, with 11 bases between the two ends. The CDR3: CASSQEGSGAYEQYF. CDR3 coding DNA: TGCGCCAGCAGCCAAGAAGGGTCAGGGGCCTACGAGCAGTACTTC.

The J gene is TRBJ2-1, the V gene TRBV5-1; a possible D gene is TRBD2 (7 bases). The CDR3 sequence is 16 residues long. The germline V gene encodes CDR1 SGHRS and CDR2 YFSETQ. V lost 4 bases and J lost 1, with 15 bases in between. CDR3 coding DNA: TGCGCCAGCAGCCCGGTTAAGGGGGGGTCCTACAATGAGCAGTTCTTC. This codes for CASSPVKGGSYNEQFF. The variable domain in full, completed from reference TRBV5-1 and TRBJ2-1, reads KAGVTQTPRYLIKTRGQQVTLSCSPISGHRSVSWYQQTPGQGLQFLFEYFSETQRNKGNFPGRFSGRQFSNSRSEMNVSTLELGDSALYLCASSPVKGGSYNEQFFGPGTRLTVL.

This clonotype was detected ten times or more. The chain couples TRBV5-1 to TRBJ2-7, with D possibly being TRBD1 (5 bases). Germline V gene sequence: CDR1 SGHRS, CDR2 YFSETQ. This CDR3 contains 13 residues. V lost 4 bases, J lost 0 bases, and 8 bases lay in between. Here the CDR3 reads CASSQDNSYEQYF. CDR3 in DNA: TGCGCCAGCAGCCAGGACAACTCCTACGAGCAGTACTTC. The whole variable domain, remainder taken from reference TRBV5-1 and TRBJ2-7, is KAGVTQTPRYLIKTRGQQVTLSCSPISGHRSVSWYQQTPGQGLQFLFEYFSETQRNKGNFPGRFSGRQFSNSRSEMNVSTLELGDSALYLCASSQDNSYEQYFGPGTRLTVT.

This clonotype was counted a few times. Written as DNA, the CDR3 is TGCGCCAGCAGCTTGGCCGGGACAGGGGACCAAGAGACCCAGTACTTC. Its translation: CASSLAGTGDQETQYF. The J gene is TRBJ2-5, the V gene TRBV5-1; 10 bases line up with TRBD1. The CDR3 is 16 amino acids. Per the germline V gene, CDR1 is SGHRS and CDR2 is YFSETQ. Trimming took 0 bases from V and 0 from J; bases not matched to a gene: 2.

The chain links TRBV3-1 to TRBJ2-5; a weak D match, TRBD2 (6 bases). Between the trimmed V and J ends, which lost 4 bases and 7 bases, there was a span of 19 bases. The germline V gene has CDR1 LGHDT and CDR2 YNNKEL (reference sequence). This CDR3 is built from 15 residues. The CDR3 sequence is CASSPPLATAGTQYF. As DNA, the CDR3 is TGTGCCAGCAGCCCCCCCCTAGCGACCGCAGGGACCCAGTACTTC.

This rearrangement joins TRBV25-1 to TRBJ2-5; D call uncertain. This CDR3 has 14 residues. The V end was cut by 7 bases, the J end by 2 bases, with 14 bases between. In germline, CDR1 is MGHDK, CDR2 SYGVNS. The CDR3 DNA follows: TGTGCCAGCACGACTCAAGACCCGCAAGAGACCCAGTACTTC. Translated: CASTTQDPQETQYF. Together with reference TRBV25-1 and TRBJ2-5, the CDR3 gives the full variable domain: EADIYQTPRYLVIGTGKKITLECSQTMGHDKMYWYQQDPGMELHLIHYSYGVNSTEKGDLSSESTVSRIRTEHFPLTLESARPSHTSQYLCASTTQDPQETQYFGPGTRLLVL.

This clonotype was recorded at least ten times. The chain is built from TRBV6-1 and TRBJ1-2; TRBD1 agrees at 8 bases. The CDR3 loop spans 17 amino acids. V trimming: 0 bases; J trimming: 8 bases; junction bases outside the gene matches: 14. Looked up from germline, CDR1 is MNHNS and CDR2 is SASEGT. The CDR3 DNA sequence: TGTGCCAGCAGTGAAGCAGGGACAGGTAGTCCCAGTGGAGGCTACACCTTC. It translates to CASSEAGTGSPSGGYTF.

The chain uses TRBV7-3 and TRBJ2-3; D could derive from TRBD1 or TRBD2 (5 bases each). There are 13 residues in the CDR3. Germline-derived CDR1 and CDR2 are SGHTA and FQGTGA. Trimming took off 5 bases at V and 2 bases at J, with 8 bases between the two ends. CDR3 nucleotide sequence: TGTGCCAGCAGCGGGGGTGCCACAGATACGCAGTATTTT. It specifies CASSGGATDTQYF.

This rearrangement joins TRBV9 to TRBJ2-5; 10 bases are a match to TRBD1. CDR3 length equals 16 residues. The germline V gene has CDR1 SGDLS and CDR2 YYNGEE. V shed 0 bases and J 4 bases; nucleotides not matched to a gene: 6. CDR3 loop: CASSVGTGGLGETQYF. CDR3 bases: TGTGCCAGCAGCGTAGGGACAGGGGGTTTAGGAGAGACCCAGTACTTC. The full variable domain, with the rest looked up from reference TRBV9 and TRBJ2-5, is DSGVTQTPKHLITATGQRVTLRCSPRSGDLSVYWYQQSLDQGLQFLIQYYNGEERAKGNILERFSAQQFPDLHSELNLSSLELGDSALYFCASSVGTGGLGETQYFGPGTRLLVL.

The table lists this clonotype with a few counts. This chain uses TRBV29-1 with TRBJ1-1; no definite D call. Trimming shortened V by 7 bases and J by 1 base, and 10 bases separated the two germline ends. The CDR3 contains 12 residues. CDR1 is SQVTM, CDR2 ANQGSEA, per germline. CDR3 sequence reads: CSGREGNTEAFF. In nucleotides, the CDR3 is TGCAGCGGGAGGGAGGGGAACACTGAAGCTTTCTTT.

This clonotype was seen just once. V gene TRBV28 combines with J gene TRBJ1-6; D is ambiguous. CDR1 MDHEN and CDR2 SYDVKM come from the germline V gene. CDR3 length equals 15 residues. Trimming removed 5 bases at V and 6 bases at J, with 14 bases between. The CDR3 sequence: CASSQVVGGNSPLHF. CDR3 nucleotides: TGTGCCAGCAGTCAAGTTGTGGGAGGTAATTCACCCCTCCACTTT. Looking up the rest from reference TRBV28 and TRBJ1-6 gives the full variable domain: DVKVTQSSRYLVKRTGEKVFLECVQDMDHENMFWYRQDPGLGLRLIYFSYDVKMKEKGDIPEGYSVSREKKERFSLILESASTNQTSMYLCASSQVVGGNSPLHFGNGTRLTVT.

This clonotype was detected only a few times. This sequence joins TRBV28 and TRBJ2-6; D unresolved. The V and J ends lost 6 bases and 6 bases respectively, with 6 bases between them. CDR1 MDHEN and CDR2 SYDVKM come from the germline V gene. This CDR3 has 12 residues. CDR3 amino acids: CASRSTANVLTF. The DNA of the CDR3 is TGTGCCAGCAGAAGTACGGCCAACGTCCTGACTTTC. The full variable domain, in which reference TRBV28 and TRBJ2-6 provide the parts outside the CDR3, is DVKVTQSSRYLVKRTGEKVFLECVQDMDHENMFWYRQDPGLGLRLIYFSYDVKMKEKGDIPEGYSVSREKKERFSLILESASTNQTSMYLCASRSTANVLTFGAGSRLTVL.

This clonotype was observed many times. V gene TRBV28 combines with J gene TRBJ1-4, with D perhaps TRBD1 (5 bases). The germline gives CDR1 MDHEN, CDR2 SYDVKM. The length of the CDR3 is 16 residues. V was cut by 5 bases and J by 0 bases, with 13 bases left in between. The CDR3 DNA reads as TGTGCCAGCAGTAAACTAGGGGCCGCAACTAATGAAAAACTGTTTTTT. It yields the protein CASSKLGAATNEKLFF.

The table lists this clonotype with many counts. The chain has TRBV12-3 or TRBV12-4 and TRBJ1-2, with unresolved D. Trimming removed 4 bases at V and 0 bases at J, with 15 bases between. CDR3 length: 16 amino acids. In DNA, the CDR3 is TGTGCCAGCAGTTCCCCCGCCCATTCTGCTAACTATGGCTACACCTTC. This codes for CASSSPAHSANYGYTF.